These 2 T cell receptor beta chains came from one sample sequenced in a study of a mutant IDH1 vaccine in newly diagnosed glioma (dated by TCRdb to the early 2020s). This sample's time point label indicates: week 35, safety follow-up. Each vaccine dose, consisting of 300 ug of a 20-mer mutant IDH1 peptide in Montanide, was administered subcutaneously with topical imiquimod. These receptors are not linked to any known antigen. Library generation was performed with the immunoSEQ multiplex PCR assay. Sourced from immuneACCESS, this table was stored by TCRdb with only in-frame sequences that have V and J called. A share of the clones is absent; for the studies checked, an unresolved V gene accounts for under half, and the remainder has no known explanation. The sample has 50,000 to 70,000 clones on record, roughly nine tenths of them singletons. The ten most abundant clones make up about 1.6% of the sample.

The starting material was PBMCs, obtained from a glioma patient whose treatment included an IDH1 peptide vaccine. The receptors shown here come from a middle-aged man with glioma.

This chain uses TRBV4-3 with TRBJ2-3, with TRBD2 identical over 12 bases. CDR3 length equals 19 residues. The ends lost 0 bases at V and 0 bases at J; junction bases unmatched: 7. Germline V gene lookup returns CDR1 LGHNA and CDR2 YSLEER. CDR3 in amino acids: CASSQEASGRAASTDTQYF. The CDR3 DNA reads as TGCGCCAGCAGCCAAGAGGCTAGCGGGAGGGCTGCTAGCACAGATACGCAGTATTTT.

J is TRBJ2-5 and V is TRBV6-5; D is undetermined. The germline gives CDR1 MNHEY, CDR2 SVGAGI. The CDR3 has 12 residues. The V end was cut by 6 bases, the J end by 5 bases, with 10 bases between. The CDR3 loop is CASRVGVETQYF. The CDR3, as DNA: TGTGCCAGCAGAGTAGGAGTTGAGACCCAGTACTTC.